This TCR beta chain was sequenced for a study of PD-1 blockade in classical Hodgkin lymphoma. Study as a whole: Patients were given intravenous nivolumab, 3 mg/kg, every 2 weeks.

Trimming cost V 6 bases and J 2 bases, with 14 bases left between them. Germline lookup yields CDR1 SGHNT and CDR2 YYREEE (reference sequence). CDR3 length equals 14 residues. Findings of the study overall: Baseline TCR diversity was reportedly lower in newly diagnosed patients than in healthy donors. It was reported as lower still in relapsed/refractory patients.

The sample's time point: cycle 4 day 1 (C4D1), after 6 weeks of nivolumab. Patients all relapsed after autologous stem cell transplantation, and there was variation in brentuximab vedotin exposure. TCRdb's copy holds only in-frame clones and misses some; the assay was immunoSEQ multiplex PCR. The sample has approximately 29,000 clones; about four fifths are singletons. As to this clone: Its antigen is still unknown.

This rearrangement joins TRBV5-4 to TRBJ1-2, with D unresolved. The receptor was derived from a human donor with classical Hodgkin lymphoma. The specimen was peripheral blood mononuclear cells (PBMCs), collected before the fourth cycle of nivolumab. In DNA, the CDR3 is TGTGCCAGCACCTCAGGCGGAGCGAACTATGGCTACACCTTC. It specifies CASTSGGANYGYTF.